The source of this T cell receptor beta chain is a study of spatial heterogeneity in lung cancer. Many counts were recorded for this clonotype. Its antigen is undetermined. This sample's time point: sample taken at primary tumor resection. Sequencing of whole RNA from tumor, nontumor lung or frozen PBMC involved no sorting. In the library, each TCR cDNA molecule bore its own unique molecular identifier. TCRdb independently ran MiXCR on the 5' RACE reads; one entry per CDR3 protein. The repertoire holds roughly 13,000 distinct CDR3 sequences, over 9% seen once, with about 28% in the top ten. General observations from the study: Ubiquitous expanded tumor TCRs showed up in blood more at resection than follow-up.

The sample consisted of PBMCs, taken at surgery. The sequence was obtained from a male donor with early-stage non-small cell lung cancer.

The DNA for the CDR3 is TGTGCCAGCAGTCCCTCCTACAATGAGCAGTTCTTC. Translating gives CASSPSYNEQFF. J is TRBJ2-1 and V is TRBV27; no definite D call. This CDR3 comprises 12 residues. Germline V gene lookup returns CDR1 MNHEY and CDR2 SMNVEV (reference sequence). V lost 5 bases and J 0 bases, leaving 2 bases between the germline ends.